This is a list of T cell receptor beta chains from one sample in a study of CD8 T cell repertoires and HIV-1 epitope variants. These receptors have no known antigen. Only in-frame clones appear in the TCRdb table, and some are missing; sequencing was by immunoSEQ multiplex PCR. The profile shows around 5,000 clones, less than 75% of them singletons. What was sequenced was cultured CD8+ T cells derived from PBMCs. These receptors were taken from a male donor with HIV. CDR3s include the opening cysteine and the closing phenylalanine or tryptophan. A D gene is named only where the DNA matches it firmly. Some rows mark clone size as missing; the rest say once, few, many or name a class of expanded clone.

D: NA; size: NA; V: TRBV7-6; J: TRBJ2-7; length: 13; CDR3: CASSLAPGYEQYF; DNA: TGTGCCAGCAGCTTAGCGCCGGGGTACGAGCAGTACTTC
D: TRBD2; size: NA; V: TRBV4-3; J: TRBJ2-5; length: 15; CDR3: CASSQDLAGEETQYF; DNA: TGCGCCAGCAGCCAAGATCTCGCGGGGGAAGAGACCCAGTACTTC
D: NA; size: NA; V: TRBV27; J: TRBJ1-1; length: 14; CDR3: CASSLWVADTEAFF; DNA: TGTGCCAGCAGTTTATGGGTGGCGGACACTGAAGCTTTCTTT
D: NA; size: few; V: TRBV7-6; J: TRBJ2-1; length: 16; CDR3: CASSLFGGVSYNEQFF; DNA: TGTGCCAGCAGCTTGTTCGGCGGGGTCTCCTACAATGAGCAGTTCTTC
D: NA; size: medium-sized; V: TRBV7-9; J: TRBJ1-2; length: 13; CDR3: CASSPTGSYGYTF; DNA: TGTGCCAGCAGCCCGACAGGTAGCTATGGCTACACCTTC
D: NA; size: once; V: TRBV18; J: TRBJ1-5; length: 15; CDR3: CASSPNGAKEEPQHF; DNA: TGTGCCAGCTCACCGAACGGGGCGAAAGAGGAGCCCCAGCATTTT
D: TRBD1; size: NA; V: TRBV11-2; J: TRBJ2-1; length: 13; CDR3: CASSLGQYNEQFF; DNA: TGTGCCAGCAGCTTGGGACAGTACAATGAGCAGTTCTTC
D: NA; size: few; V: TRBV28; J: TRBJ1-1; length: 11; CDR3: CASELNTEAFF; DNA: TGTGCCAGCGAACTAAACACTGAAGCTTTCTTT
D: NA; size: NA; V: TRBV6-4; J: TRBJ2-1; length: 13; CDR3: CASSEARSDEQFF; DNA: TGTGCCAGCAGTGAGGCCCGGAGCGATGAGCAGTTCTTC
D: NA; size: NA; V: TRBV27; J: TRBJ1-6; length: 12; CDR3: CASSPQNSPLHF; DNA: TGTGCCAGCAGCCCTCAAAATTCACCCCTCCACTTT
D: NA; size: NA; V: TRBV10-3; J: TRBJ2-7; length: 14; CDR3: CAISESLLADEQYF; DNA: TGTGCCATCAGTGAGTCTCTTTTGGCAGACGAGCAGTACTTC
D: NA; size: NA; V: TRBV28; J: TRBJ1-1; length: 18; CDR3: CASSSLFTGFHRNTEAFF; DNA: TGTGCCAGCAGTTCCCTCTTTACAGGGTTTCATAGGAACACTGAAGCTTTCTTT
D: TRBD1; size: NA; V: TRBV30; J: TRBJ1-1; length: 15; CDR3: CAWRDFGQGDPEAFF; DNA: TGTGCCTGGAGAGATTTCGGACAGGGAGATCCTGAAGCTTTCTTT
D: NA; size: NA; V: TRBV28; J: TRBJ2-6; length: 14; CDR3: CASRGPSGANVLTF; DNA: TGTGCCAGCAGGGGACCCTCTGGGGCCAACGTCCTGACTTTC
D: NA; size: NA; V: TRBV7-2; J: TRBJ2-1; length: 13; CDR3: CASSFFLGNEQFF; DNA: TGTGCCAGCAGCTTTTTTCTGGGGAATGAGCAGTTCTTC
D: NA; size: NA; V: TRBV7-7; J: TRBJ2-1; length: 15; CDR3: CASSLDMSSYNEQFF; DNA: TGTGCCAGCAGCTTAGATATGAGCTCCTACAATGAGCAGTTCTTC
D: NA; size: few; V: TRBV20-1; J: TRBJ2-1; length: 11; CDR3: CSAREPNSEFF; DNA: TGCAGTGCTAGAGAACCAAACTCGGAGTTCTTC
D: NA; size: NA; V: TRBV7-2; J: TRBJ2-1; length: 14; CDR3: CASRPSVGYNEQFF; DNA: TGTGCCAGCAGACCCTCGGTAGGCTACAATGAGCAGTTCTTC
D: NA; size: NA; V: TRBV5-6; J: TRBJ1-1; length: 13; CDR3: CASSWALNTEAFF; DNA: TGTGCCAGCAGCTGGGCTTTGAACACTGAAGCTTTCTTT
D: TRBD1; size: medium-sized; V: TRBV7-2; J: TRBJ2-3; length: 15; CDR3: CASSPGQGNTDTQYF; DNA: TGTGCCAGCAGCCCAGGACAGGGCAACACAGATACGCAGTATTTT
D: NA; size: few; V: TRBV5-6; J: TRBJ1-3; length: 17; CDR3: CASSLGTTKSSGNTIYF; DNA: TGTGCCAGCAGCTTGGGGACTACAAAGAGCTCTGGAAACACCATATATTTT
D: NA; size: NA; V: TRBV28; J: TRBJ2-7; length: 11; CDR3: CASSPSDEQYF; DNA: TGTGCCAGCAGTCCCTCAGACGAGCAGTACTTC
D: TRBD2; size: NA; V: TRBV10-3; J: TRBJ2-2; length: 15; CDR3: CAISGVLASTGELFF; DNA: TGTGCCATCAGTGGAGTACTAGCGAGCACCGGGGAGCTGTTTTTT
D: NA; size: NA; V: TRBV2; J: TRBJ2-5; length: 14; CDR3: CASSEDTEEETQYF; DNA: TGTGCCAGCAGTGAAGACACGGAGGAAGAGACCCAGTACTTC
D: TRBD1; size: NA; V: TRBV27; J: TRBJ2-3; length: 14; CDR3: CASSLDRGTDTQYF; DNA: TGTGCCAGCAGTCTAGACAGGGGCACAGATACGCAGTATTTT
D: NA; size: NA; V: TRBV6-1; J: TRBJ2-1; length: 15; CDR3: CASSPDRTPYNEQFF; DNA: TGTGCCAGCAGTCCAGACAGAACTCCCTACAATGAGCAGTTCTTC
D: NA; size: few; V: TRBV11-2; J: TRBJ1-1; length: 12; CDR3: CASSLWNTEAFF; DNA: TGTGCCAGCAGCTTATGGAACACTGAAGCTTTCTTT
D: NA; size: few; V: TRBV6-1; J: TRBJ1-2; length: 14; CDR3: CASSGQAANYGYTF; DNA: TGTGCCAGCAGTGGACAGGCAGCTAACTATGGCTACACCTTC
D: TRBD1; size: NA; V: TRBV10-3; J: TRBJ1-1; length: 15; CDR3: CAISDGTGLGTEAFF; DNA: TGTGCCATCAGTGATGGGACAGGGCTGGGGACTGAAGCTTTCTTT
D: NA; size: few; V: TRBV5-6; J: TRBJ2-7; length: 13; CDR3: CASSRGSSYEQYF; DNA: TGTGCCAGCAGTCGGGGGTCGTCCTACGAGCAGTACTTC
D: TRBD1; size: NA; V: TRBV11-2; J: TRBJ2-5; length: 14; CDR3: CASSQPGQQETQYF; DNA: TGTGCCAGCAGTCAACCGGGACAGCAAGAGACCCAGTACTTC
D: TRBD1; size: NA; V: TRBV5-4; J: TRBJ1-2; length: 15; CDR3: CASSPGQGVDYGYTF; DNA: TGTGCCAGCAGCCCGGGACAGGGGGTCGACTATGGCTACACCTTC
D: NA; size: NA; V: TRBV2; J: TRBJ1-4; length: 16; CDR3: CASSDDTGLNNEKLFF; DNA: TGTGCCAGCAGTGATGACACGGGATTAAATAATGAAAAACTGTTTTTT
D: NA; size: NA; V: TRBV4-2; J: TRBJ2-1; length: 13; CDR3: CASSQGRGDEQFF; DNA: TGTGCCAGCAGCCAAGGCAGGGGCGATGAGCAGTTCTTC
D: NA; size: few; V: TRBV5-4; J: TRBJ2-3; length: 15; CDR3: CASSLSAGAPDTQYF; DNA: TGTGCCAGCAGCTTGTCGGCGGGGGCACCAGATACGCAGTATTTT
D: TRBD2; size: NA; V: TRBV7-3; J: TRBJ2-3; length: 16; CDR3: CASSPTLAGGGDTQYF; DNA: TGTGCCAGCAGCCCGACCTTAGCGGGGGGCGGAGATACGCAGTATTTT
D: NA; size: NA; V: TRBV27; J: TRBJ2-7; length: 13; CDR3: CASSLGRNYEQYF; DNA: TGTGCCAGCAGTTTAGGACGGAACTACGAGCAGTACTTC
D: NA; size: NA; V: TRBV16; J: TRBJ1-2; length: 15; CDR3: CASSHSGAVNYGYTF; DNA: TGTGCCAGCAGCCACTCAGGGGCCGTTAACTATGGCTACACCTTC
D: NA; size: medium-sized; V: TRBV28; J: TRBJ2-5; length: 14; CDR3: CASSSPLGGETQYF; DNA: TGTGCCAGCAGTTCACCCCTGGGGGGAGAGACCCAGTACTTC
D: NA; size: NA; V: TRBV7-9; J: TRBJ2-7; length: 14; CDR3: CASSPTDSTYEQYF; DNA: TGTGCCAGCAGCCCGACCGACAGCACCTACGAGCAGTACTTC
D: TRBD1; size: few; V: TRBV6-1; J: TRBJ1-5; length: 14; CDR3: CATSGGVRNQPQHF; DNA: TGTGCCACATCAGGGGGCGTTCGCAATCAGCCCCAGCATTTT
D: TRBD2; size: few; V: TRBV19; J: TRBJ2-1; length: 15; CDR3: CASSISSGTGNEQFF; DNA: TGTGCCAGTAGTATCTCTAGCGGGACCGGCAATGAGCAGTTCTTC
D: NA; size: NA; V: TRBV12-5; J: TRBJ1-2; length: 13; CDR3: CASAADADYGYTF; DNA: TGTGCTAGTGCCGCGGACGCGGACTATGGCTACACCTTC
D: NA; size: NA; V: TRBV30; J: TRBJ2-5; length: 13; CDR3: CAWSVEGQETQYF; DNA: TGTGCCTGGAGTGTTGAGGGCCAAGAGACCCAGTACTTC
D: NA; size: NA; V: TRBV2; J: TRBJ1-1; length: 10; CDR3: CASAETEAFF; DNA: TGTGCCAGCGCAGAAACTGAAGCTTTCTTT
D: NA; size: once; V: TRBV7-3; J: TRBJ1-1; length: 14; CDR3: CASSPAGVGTEAFF; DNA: TGTGCCAGCAGTCCGGCAGGGGTAGGCACTGAAGCTTTCTTT
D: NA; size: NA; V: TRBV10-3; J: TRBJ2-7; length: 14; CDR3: CAISDIGGPHEQYF; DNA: TGTGCCATCAGTGATATCGGGGGTCCCCACGAGCAGTACTTC
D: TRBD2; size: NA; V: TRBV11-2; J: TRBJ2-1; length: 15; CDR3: CASSGEEFGGRIIIF; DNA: TGTGCCAGCAGCGGTGAGGAGTTTGGCGGGAGAATCATTATCTTC
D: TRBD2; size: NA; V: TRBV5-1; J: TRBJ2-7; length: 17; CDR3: CASSLSSGFADSYEQYF; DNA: TGCGCCAGCAGCTTGAGTAGCGGGTTTGCCGATTCCTACGAGCAGTACTTC
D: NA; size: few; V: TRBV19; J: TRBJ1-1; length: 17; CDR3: CASSIDVTGTMNTEAFF; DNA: TGTGCCAGTAGTATAGACGTTACCGGGACAATGAACACTGAAGCTTTCTTT
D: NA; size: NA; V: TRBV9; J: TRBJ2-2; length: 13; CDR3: CASSEQDTGELFF; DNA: TGTGCCAGCAGCGAACAGGACACCGGGGAGCTGTTTTTT
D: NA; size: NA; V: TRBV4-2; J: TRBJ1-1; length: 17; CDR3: CASSQGGPGQLNTEAFF; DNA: TGTGCCAGCAGCCAGGGTGGACCGGGACAATTAAACACTGAAGCTTTCTTT
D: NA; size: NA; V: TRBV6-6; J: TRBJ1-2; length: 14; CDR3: CASSYSLGDYGYTF; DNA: TGTGCCAGCAGTTACTCGCTTGGGGACTATGGCTACACCTTC
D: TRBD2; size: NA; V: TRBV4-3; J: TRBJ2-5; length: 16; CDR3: CASSQDPSGGAETQYF; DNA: TGCGCCAGCAGCCAAGATCCTAGCGGGGGGGCAGAGACCCAGTACTTC
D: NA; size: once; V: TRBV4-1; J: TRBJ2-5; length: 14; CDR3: CASSQDQGEETQYF; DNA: TGCGCCAGCAGCCAAGATCAGGGCGAAGAGACCCAGTACTTC